Listed here are 27 T cell receptor beta chains from one sample, sequenced in a study of OX40 agonist ivuxolimab in advanced cancers. Generated by immunoSEQ multiplex PCR, the TCRdb table keeps only in-frame clones and is missing some. This sample has roughly 72,000 clones, with 90% to 95% found just once. Sample: CD4+ or CD8+ T cells sorted from blood, taken in a trial of the OX40 agonist ivuxolimab. The receptors derive from an adult with an advanced solid tumor such as melanoma, head and neck, liver or kidney cancer.

The V call is TRBV29-1, the J call TRBJ2-7, with TRBD2 matching over 8 bases. The germline CDR1 and CDR2 sequences are SQVTM and ANQGSEA. This CDR3 spans 14 amino acids. J was trimmed by 4 bases and V by 1 base; bases with no gene match: 6. The CDR3 loop reads CSVEGPGGDYEQYF. CDR3 in DNA: TGCAGCGTTGAAGGTCCGGGAGGGGATTACGAGCAGTACTTC.

The chain carries TRBV4-3 and TRBJ1-1; no definite D call. There are 16 residues in the CDR3. CDR1 is LGHNA, CDR2 YSLEER, per germline. V lost 0 bases to trimming and J lost 0 bases, with 11 bases between them. The chain's CDR3 is CASSQEKEYMNTEAFF. The DNA for the CDR3 is TGCGCCAGCAGCCAAGAAAAAGAGTACATGAACACTGAAGCTTTCTTT.

V and J are TRBV9 and TRBJ2-7, with 11 bases matching TRBD1. Losses at the gene ends were 3 bases for V and 4 bases for J; bases not matched to a gene: 3. This CDR3 has 14 amino acids. Germline-derived CDR1 and CDR2 are SGDLS and YYNGEE. CDR3 in DNA: TGTGCCAGCAGCGCCGGGACAGGGGGTTACGAGCAGTACTTC. Amino acids: CASSAGTGGYEQYF.

CDR3 bases: TGCGCCAGCAGCCCAGGGACTAGCGGAGGGGGGGTGGCGCAGTATTTT. The encoded protein is CASSPGTSGGGVAQYF. The genes are TRBV23-1 and TRBJ2-3, with 11 bases matching TRBD2. TRBV23-1 is classed as an ORF, of uncertain function. Trimming at V came to 6 bases and at J to 10 bases, leaving 15 bases not matched to a gene. This CDR3 is 16 amino acids long.

This rearrangement joins TRBV2 to TRBJ2-7, with 8 bases identical to TRBD1. From germline, CDR1 is SNHLY and CDR2 FYNNEI. V dropped 6 bases and J dropped 2; count of bases not matched to a gene: 3. CDR3 length equals 13 residues. The CDR3 is CASSRGPTYEQYF. The DNA for the CDR3 is TGTGCCAGCAGCAGGGGGCCCACCTACGAGCAGTACTTC.

The J gene is TRBJ2-2, the V gene TRBV9, with 8 bases lining up with TRBD1. Unmatched junction bases numbered 14, after V lost 0 bases and J lost 7 bases. Germline CDR1 and CDR2: SGDLS and YYNGEE. The CDR3 contains 18 residues. The DNA for the CDR3 is TGTGCCAGCAGCGTAGGAGGAGTTAGAGACAGGGGCGACGGGGAGCTGTTTTTT. This sequence encodes CASSVGGVRDRGDGELFF.

The rearrangement links TRBV15 to TRBJ2-5; D is ambiguous. The CDR3 spans 15 residues. Trimming removed 2 bases at V and 7 bases at J, with 17 bases between. CDR1 is LNHNV, CDR2 YYDKDF, per germline (reference sequence). The DNA of the CDR3 is TGTGCCACCAGCAGACTCCTTTTTGGCCAGGTGACCCAGTACTTC. It encodes CATSRLLFGQVTQYF.

The count of this clone is one. CDR3 region: CASSPGELTGPYEQYF. The CDR3, as DNA: TGCGCCAGCAGCCCAGGGGAGCTTACTGGGCCCTACGAGCAGTACTTC. The chain is built from TRBV4-1 and TRBJ2-7; weak D call: TRBD1 (6 bases). The V end was cut by 4 bases, the J end by 2 bases, with 18 bases between. CDR3 length: 16 amino acids. Germline CDR1 MGHRA, CDR2 YSYEKL.

The V gene is TRBV29-1, the J gene TRBJ2-3, with 7 bases that match TRBD2. The V segment lost 0 bases and the J segment 2 bases; nucleotides outside the gene matches: 8. The CDR3 runs to 16 residues. Germline V gives CDR1 SQVTM, CDR2 ANQGSEA. The CDR3 loop reads CSVEDSPGTNTDTQYF. CDR3 DNA sequence: TGCAGCGTTGAAGATAGCCCGGGGACTAACACAGATACGCAGTATTTT.

This clone was found once. V usage is TRBV4-1 and J usage is TRBJ1-5; 7 bases map to TRBD1. J was trimmed by 4 bases and V by 5 bases; bases with no gene match: 5. The CDR3 sequence is 14 residues long. CDR1 is MGHRA and CDR2 is YSYEKL in the germline V gene. The chain's CDR3 is CASSSRQGNQPQHF. The CDR3 coding sequence is TGCGCCAGCAGCTCGAGACAGGGAAATCAGCCCCAGCATTTT.

The chain is built from TRBV4-1 and TRBJ2-4; 8 bases are shared with TRBD2. Germline lookup yields CDR1 MGHRA and CDR2 YSYEKL. This CDR3 is built from 18 residues. J was trimmed by 0 bases and V by 0 bases; bases with no gene match: 7. The CDR3 protein is CASSQDTGAGVAKNIQYF. The CDR3 coding sequence is TGCGCCAGCAGCCAAGACACCGGAGCGGGGGTAGCCAAAAACATTCAGTACTTC.

The chain uses TRBV11-2 and TRBJ2-7; D remains ambiguous. The CDR3 has 14 amino acids. The germline V and J ends were trimmed by 6 bases and 2 bases, with 14 bases remaining between them. Germline CDR1 SGHAT, CDR2 FQNNGV. CDR3 amino acids: CASSLPGLPYEQYF. DNA for the CDR3: TGTGCCAGCAGTTTACCCGGTTTGCCCTACGAGCAGTACTTC.

This sequence joins TRBV5-6 and TRBJ1-1; D is perhaps TRBD1 (6 bases). The germline V gene has CDR1 SGHDT and CDR2 YYEEEE. Trimming removed 4 bases from V and 4 bases from J, with 8 bases in between. This CDR3 is 12 amino acids long. The CDR3 protein is CASSPGATEAFF. CDR3 DNA: TGTGCCAGCAGCCCGGGGGCCACTGAAGCTTTCTTT.

The chain joins TRBV27 to TRBJ2-7; 10 bases fit TRBD2. This CDR3 spans 13 amino acids. CDR1 and CDR2 (germline): MNHEY, SMNVEV (reference sequence). J lost 5 bases, V lost 7 bases, and 5 bases had no gene match. CDR3 nucleotide sequence: TGTGCCAGCAAAGCGGGAGGGCCCCACGAGCAGTACTTC. Protein sequence: CASKAGGPHEQYF.

CDR3 region: CATSRDRGNIYNEQFF. CDR3 bases: TGTGCCACCAGCAGAGATAGAGGGAACATCTACAATGAGCAGTTCTTC. The chain recombines TRBV15 with TRBJ2-1, with a weak D call TRBD2 (5 bases). V was cut by 0 bases and J by 3 bases, with 12 bases left in between. This CDR3 spans 16 amino acids. Germline loops: CDR1 LNHNV, CDR2 YYDKDF (reference sequence).

The CDR3 nucleotides read TGCGCCAGCAGCCAAGAAGGACTCGGGCCATTCCATTCCAATGAGCAGTTCTTC. Protein product: CASSQEGLGPFHSNEQFF. This chain joins TRBV4-3 and TRBJ2-1; possibly TRBD2 for D (5 bases). The V gene's germline CDR1 is LGHNA and CDR2 YSLEER. V lost 0 bases and J lost 6, with 21 bases in between. The CDR3 runs to 18 residues.

V gene TRBV18 combines with J gene TRBJ2-1; D gene ambiguous. The CDR3 contains 14 residues. Germline V lookup: CDR1 KGHSH, CDR2 LQKENI. V was trimmed by 0 bases and J by 6 bases, leaving 9 bases between them. The CDR3 loop is CASSPPSPGNEQFF. The CDR3 bases are TGTGCCAGCTCACCACCGTCCCCGGGCAATGAGCAGTTCTTC.

This sequence joins TRBV9 and TRBJ2-3, with 7 nucleotides matching TRBD2. Germline values: CDR1 SGDLS, CDR2 YYNGEE. The trim removed 6 bases at V and 3 bases at J, leaving 7 bases unmatched. The CDR3 sequence is 14 residues long. CDR3 DNA sequence: TGTGCCAGCACCCAGGACGGGGGGACAGATACGCAGTATTTT. Protein product: CASTQDGGTDTQYF.

The CDR3 here is CASSNRDRYYEQYF. In nucleotides, the CDR3 is TGTGCCAGCAGTAACCGGGACAGGTACTACGAGCAGTACTTC. The V and J genes are TRBV6-5 and TRBJ2-7, with 8 bases lining up with TRBD1. The germline V gene has CDR1 MNHEY and CDR2 SVGAGI. The CDR3 is made up of 14 amino acids. Trimming cost V 5 bases and J 3 bases; bases outside gene matches: 6.

The chain links TRBV28 to TRBJ1-6, with 9 bases matching TRBD1. Germline trimming cut 3 bases from V and 7 bases from J; bases unmatched to any gene: 4. Germline V gene lookup returns CDR1 MDHEN and CDR2 SYDVKM. This CDR3 contains 15 residues. CDR3 in amino acids: CASSFTGGSNSPLHF. CDR3 DNA: TGTGCCAGCAGTTTCACAGGGGGCTCCAATTCACCCCTCCACTTT.

The gene calls are TRBV14 and TRBJ1-4; the match to TRBD1 covers 9 bases. From germline, CDR1 is SGHDN and CDR2 FVKESK. V shed 3 bases, J shed 8 bases, and the junction held 7 bases outside the gene matches. This CDR3 contains 15 residues. The CDR3 is CASSQSGQGWEKLFF. The CDR3 nucleotides are TGTGCCAGCAGCCAGTCGGGACAGGGCTGGGAAAAACTGTTTTTT. Filled out from reference TRBV14 and TRBJ1-4, the complete variable domain reads EAGVTQFPSHSVIEKGQTVTLRCDPISGHDNLYWYRRVMGKEIKFLLHFVKESKQDESGMPNNRFLAERTGGTYSTLKVQPAELEDSGVYFCASSQSGQGWEKLFFGSGTQLSVL.

The V call is TRBV20-1, the J call TRBJ2-1; D call uncertain. The germline V gene has CDR1 DFQATT and CDR2 SNEGSKA (reference sequence). V lost 5 bases, J lost 4 bases, and 6 bases lay in between. This CDR3 has 11 amino acids. In DNA form, the CDR3 reads TGCAGTGCTCAGGCGTACAATGAGCAGTTCTTC. It translates to CSAQAYNEQFF.

The chain couples TRBV25-1 to TRBJ1-3, with 12 nucleotides matching TRBD1. V gave up 4 bases and J gave up 4 bases; unmatched junction bases: 11. Germline V gene sequence: CDR1 MGHDK, CDR2 SYGVNS. The length of the CDR3 is 18 residues. The CDR3 DNA sequence: TGTGCCAGCAGTGGGTCAAGGCGGGACAGGGGGCGAGGAAACACCATATATTTT. Encoded protein: CASSGSRRDRGRGNTIYF. Full variable domain (remainder filled in from reference TRBV25-1 and TRBJ1-3): EADIYQTPRYLVIGTGKKITLECSQTMGHDKMYWYQQDPGMELHLIHYSYGVNSTEKGDLSSESTVSRIRTEHFPLTLESARPSHTSQYLCASSGSRRDRGRGNTIYFGEGSWLTVV.

V usage is TRBV18 and J usage is TRBJ2-3; 9 bases agree with TRBD2. Germline CDR1 and CDR2: KGHSH and LQKENI. V dropped 1 base and J dropped 8; count of bases not matched to a gene: 19. CDR3 length: 19 residues. The CDR3 region has the DNA TGTGCCAGCTCACCACTCGCCCCTAAAACTAGCGGGCCGGTGGGTACGCAGTATTTT. Translation gives CASSPLAPKTSGPVGTQYF.

V usage is TRBV19 and J usage is TRBJ1-3; D unclear. This CDR3 is 15 amino acids long. Germline V gene sequence: CDR1 LNHDA, CDR2 SQIVND (reference sequence). Between the trimmed V and J ends, which lost 3 bases and 4 bases, there was a span of 13 bases. CDR3 region: CASSMSRTGGNTIYF. The CDR3 bases are TGTGCCAGTAGTATGTCGCGGACCGGCGGAAACACCATATATTTT.

The chain carries TRBV27 and TRBJ1-2; D unresolved. V shed 5 bases and J shed 0 bases, with 13 bases lying between them. The CDR3 totals 15 residues. CDR1 is MNHEY and CDR2 is SMNVEV in the germline V gene (reference sequence). The CDR3 spells CASSPSVVSNYGYTF. The CDR3 region has the DNA TGTGCCAGCAGTCCGTCAGTTGTATCTAACTATGGCTACACCTTC.

This chain connects TRBV7-9 to TRBJ2-1, with D unresolved. V lost 8 bases to trimming and J lost 4 bases, with 9 bases between them. Germline-derived CDR1 and CDR2 are SEHNR and FQNEAQ (reference sequence). The CDR3 is 12 amino acids. The CDR3 sequence is CASGRWYNEQFF. DNA for the CDR3: TGTGCCAGCGGACGGTGGTACAATGAGCAGTTCTTC.